Sequencing of this TCR beta chain was carried out in a study of CD8 T cells in Susac syndrome. Points from the study as a whole: CD4+ T cell repertoires in Susac syndrome lacked clonal expansion.

The authors reverse transcribed roughly 0.5 to 1 ug RNA with random hexamers. The CDR3 of TCR beta was amplified by immunoSEQ multiplex PCR across 54 Vbeta and 13 Jbeta. TCRdb passed the immunoSEQ multiplex PCR reads through MiXCR, listing each CDR3 protein once. The sample records some 150,000 distinct CDR3 sequences, roughly 95% being singletons. CD8+ and CD4+ T cells from blood underwent TCR beta sequencing. Germline lookup yields CDR1 SQVTM and CDR2 ANQGSEA. The CDR3 sequence is 13 residues long. Trimming cost V 1 base and J 2 bases, with 7 bases left between them. A word on this clonotype: Its antigen is still unknown.

This clonotype was obtained from a human donor with Susac syndrome. V and J are TRBV29-1 and TRBJ2-3, with D hard to call. The sample consisted of CD4+ T cells from PBMCs. The CDR3 DNA reads as TGCAGCGTTGAAGTGGGCCTCACAGATACGCAGTATTTT. It translates to CSVEVGLTDTQYF.